This T cell receptor beta chain was captured by sequencing in a study of T cell responses to AZD1222 COVID-19 vaccine (dated by TCRdb to the early 2020s). Background for the entire study: TCR sequencing was performed for about 250 trial participants, of whom some 200 were given two doses of AZD1222 and approximately 25 were given two doses of MenACWY control vaccine. Trial participants were enrolled by age into subgroups of 18-55, 56-69 and 70-plus years, and 148, 28 and 57 TCR-sequenced participants, respectively, were included in these subgroups. What the study reported, not specific to this receptor: After two AZD1222 doses, spike-specific TCR breadth and depth were significantly higher than at day 0 and than in MenACWY recipients. Participants were mostly white British, with more females than males. The authors suggested clonal diversity may have been underestimated. In the small 56-69-year group, the increase in depth fell short of significance, most likely because of low power. Because no day 14 peak-response samples were available, repertoires were characterized only after the peak T cell response. Only six AZD1222 recipients were SARS-CoV-2 seropositive at baseline, limiting conclusions about previously exposed vaccinees. The vaccine-associated CD4 TCRs covered the entire spike protein, and the dominant responses fell in regions 160-218 and 743-854. Nearly half of unique spike-specific TCRs reportedly recognized epitopes outside regions mutated in the B.1.351 and B.1.1.7 variants.

V drops 0 bases and J drops 6 bases, leaving 12 bases in between. CDR1 and CDR2, per the germline V gene, are SGHRS and YFSETQ. Taken from cysteine to phenylalanine, the CDR3 has 14 residues. Just the 42-base CDR3 DNA is kept, in frame starting at base 1. The label giving this sample's time point can be read as: about 28 days (+/-7) after the second vaccine dose. AZD1222 recipients given second doses at about 4 weeks or at about 12 weeks were pooled, since spike-specific TCR depth and breadth were not found to differ between the two schedules. Samples from vaccinated people were obtained from the UK trials COV001 and COV002, which included a single-blind randomized controlled phase 2/3 trial of AZD1222 (ChAdOx1 nCoV-19) in healthy adults. Trial participant PBMC samples were collected at day 0 and day 28 after the second dose for TCRbeta chain sequencing. Of note for this clone: Its recognized antigen is unknown. No qualities accompany the bases; no much larger clone lies one base away.

The CDR3 regions of human TCRbeta chains were analyzed by immunosequencing. The study's processing was this. Repertoire TCRs were matched against a reference library of SARS-CoV-2-specific TCRs generated with the MIRA antigen-specificity platform. Breadth meant the fraction of unique TCRs that were SARS-CoV-2-associated, whereas depth meant the fraction of total T cells that were SARS-CoV-2-associated. Using the MIRA data, every spike-specific TCR was mapped to the spike region that the TCR reacted to and assigned to either a CD4 or a CD8 class. Log10-transformed breadth and depth values were compared by one-way ANOVA with Sidak's multiple comparisons tests. This is the immuneACCESS table as TCRdb keeps it, with only in-frame sequences that have V and J called. A part of the clones is gone; compared with another copy, unresolved V genes explain less than half, and the rest is unexplained. That table gives V, J and clone size, and the DNA gave D and trimming. The sample table lists more than 85,000 clones, about 90% of them with a count of one. Jointly, the top ten make up roughly 15% of the sample.

This specimen was peripheral blood, taken 28 days after the second AZD1222 dose. The chain couples TRBV5-1 to TRBJ1-1, with the D gene uncertain. The receptor was derived from an adult who received the AZD1222 COVID-19 vaccine. The CDR3 protein sequence reads: CASSLDPGVPEAFF. The DNA sequence is TGCGCCAGCAGCTTGGACCCGGGAGTCCCTGAAGCTTTCTTT.